The 28 T cell receptor beta chains presented below share a single source sample, sequenced in a study of CXCR3-negative and CXCR3-positive naive CD8 T cells. UMI-labeled TRB cDNA libraries were prepared by 5' RACE. TCRdb re-called the 5' RACE reads; one entry per CDR3 protein, DNA not given. Here the sample table reports about 24,000 distinct CDR3 sequences. The sequenced material came from naive CXCR3- CD8+ T cells from blood. Subset: CD45RO-CCR7+CD27+CD95- naive CD8+ T cells lacking CXCR3 (TNR3-). These receptors all come from a human donor in good health. Some clones in this sample may be carry-over from other donors' samples.

The rearrangement links TRBV29-1 to TRBJ2-1; the TCRdb call, TRBD1, lacks DNA for checking. This CDR3 has 14 amino acids. Germline CDR1 is SQVTM and CDR2 is ANQGSEA. The CDR3 loop reads CSVEGQGPYNEQFF.

V gene TRBV19 combines with J gene TRBJ2-1; the D gene TCRdb calls, TRBD1, cannot be checked with no DNA. The CDR3 consists of 13 residues. Per germline, CDR1 LNHDA and CDR2 SQIVND (reference sequence). The chain's CDR3 is CASSIGRNNEQFF.

The chain carries TRBV7-9 and TRBJ1-6. Germline V CDR1 and CDR2: SEHNR, FQNEAQ (reference sequence). This CDR3 comprises 15 residues. CDR3 in amino acids: CASSHIRAENSPLHF.

This chain joins TRBV29-1 and TRBJ2-7; TCRdb names TRBD1, which stays unverified in the absence of DNA. The CDR3 has 12 amino acids. Germline CDR1 is SQVTM and CDR2 is ANQGSEA. The CDR3 region is CSVESRAYEQYF.

The chain uses TRBV29-1 and TRBJ1-3; there is no DNA to check the TCRdb D call of TRBD1. CDR3 length: 16 residues. CDR1 SQVTM and CDR2 ANQGSEA come from the germline V gene. The CDR3 reads CSVEDGRGNSGNTIYF.

The chain couples TRBV5-1 to TRBJ2-7. Germline V gene sequence: CDR1 SGHRS, CDR2 YFSETQ. The CDR3 has 13 amino acids. The CDR3 region is CASSWGDLYEQYF.

This clonotype is medium-sized by frequency. The rearrangement joins TRBV4-1 to TRBJ1-1; TCRdb designates TRBD1, a call that cannot be tested without DNA. The germline gives CDR1 MGHRA, CDR2 YSYEKL. There are 13 residues in the CDR3. CDR3 protein: CASSPEGAPEAFF.

V gene TRBV5-1 combines with J gene TRBJ2-7; absent DNA, TCRdb's TRBD1 call cannot be checked. The CDR3 length is 15 residues. CDR1 SGHRS and CDR2 YFSETQ come from the germline V gene. CDR3: CASSLRQELRYEQYF. The whole variable domain, filled in from reference TRBV5-1 and TRBJ2-7, reads KAGVTQTPRYLIKTRGQQVTLSCSPISGHRSVSWYQQTPGQGLQFLFEYFSETQRNKGNFPGRFSGRQFSNSRSEMNVSTLELGDSALYLCASSLRQELRYEQYFGPGTRLTVT.

The rearrangement joins TRBV7-9 to TRBJ2-5; TCRdb's assignment of TRBD2 cannot be checked, as there is no DNA. The germline V gene has CDR1 SEHNR and CDR2 FQNEAQ (reference sequence). There are 15 residues in the CDR3. CDR3: CASSSVEYLRETQYF. The full variable domain, its missing parts supplied by reference TRBV7-9 and TRBJ2-5, is DTGVSQNPRHKITKRGQNVTFRCDPISEHNRLYWYRQTLGQGPEFLTYFQNEAQLEKSRLLSDRFSAERPKGSFSTLEIQRTEQGDSAMYLCASSSVEYLRETQYFGPGTRLLVL.

This chain uses TRBV15 with TRBJ2-1; the D call of TRBD1 rests on TCRdb alone, since no DNA is present to check it. The CDR3 has 15 residues. Per germline, CDR1 LNHNV and CDR2 YYDKDF (reference sequence). CDR3 loop: CATSRDTGPSNEQFF.

This chain links TRBV12-3 or TRBV12-4 with TRBJ2-1; no DNA is available, so the TRBD2 call from TCRdb remains unchecked. This CDR3 spans 16 amino acids. CDR3 loop: CASTPPGGGASYEQFF.

The chain employs TRBV3-1 and TRBJ2-7; TCRdb designates TRBD1, a call that cannot be tested without DNA. This CDR3 has 15 amino acids. CDR1 LGHDT and CDR2 YNNKEL come from the germline V gene (reference sequence). The CDR3 reads CASSPRTGATYEQYF.

The V gene is TRBV10-3, the J gene TRBJ2-3; absent DNA, TCRdb's TRBD1 call cannot be checked. Germline assignment: CDR1 ENHRY and CDR2 SYGVKD. This CDR3 is built from 14 residues. CDR3 region: CATRGGLGTDTQYF.

The chain carries TRBV6-2 or TRBV6-3 and TRBJ2-3; the TRBD1 assignment by TCRdb is unverifiable without DNA. This CDR3 is built from 13 residues. CDR1 MNHEY and CDR2 SVGEGT come from the germline V gene. This CDR3 reads CASRNRGRDTQYF.

The rearrangement uses TRBV12-3 or TRBV12-4 and TRBJ1-1; TCRdb calls TRBD1, which cannot be checked without DNA. The CDR3 covers 17 residues. The CDR3 region is CASSLRWDRGMNTEAFF.

V gene TRBV12-3 or TRBV12-4 combines with J gene TRBJ1-1. The CDR3 has 12 residues. CDR3 protein: CASRLGTTEAFF.

The chain uses TRBV7-9 and TRBJ2-7; the TCRdb call, TRBD1, lacks DNA for checking. The CDR3 sequence is 15 residues long. Germline lookup yields CDR1 SEHNR and CDR2 FQNEAQ (reference sequence). This CDR3 reads CASSLGQGVIYEQYF.

The rearrangement links TRBV11-3 to TRBJ1-6; TCRdb's D call of TRBD1 is untestable without DNA. The germline gives CDR1 SGHNT, CDR2 YENEEA. This CDR3 has 17 residues. CDR3 region: CASSPPGGRSYNSPLHF. Looking up the rest from reference TRBV11-3 and TRBJ1-6 gives the full variable domain: EAGVVQSPRYKIIEKKQPVAFWCNPISGHNTLYWYLQNLGQGPELLIRYENEEAVDDSQLPKDRFSAERLKGVDSTLKIQPAELGDSAVYLCASSPPGGRSYNSPLHFGNGTRLTVT.

The rearrangement joins TRBV28 to TRBJ2-7. CDR1 is MDHEN and CDR2 is SYDVKM in the germline V gene. This CDR3 has 11 amino acids. The CDR3 spells CASKGRNEQYF.

The chain employs TRBV12-3 or TRBV12-4 and TRBJ1-1; the TCRdb D gene call, TRBD1, has no DNA to confirm it. The CDR3 loop spans 13 amino acids. CDR3 amino acids: CASSSQGNTEAFF.

V is TRBV15 and J is TRBJ1-1; there is no DNA to check the TCRdb D call of TRBD1. CDR1 is LNHNV, CDR2 YYDKDF, per germline (reference sequence). The CDR3 totals 13 residues. The CDR3: CATEDRDYTEAFF.

The chain is built from TRBV12-3 or TRBV12-4 and TRBJ1-2. This CDR3 is 13 amino acids long. The chain's CDR3 is CASSLVGLYGYTF.

V usage is TRBV4-3 and J usage is TRBJ2-7; TCRdb's assignment of TRBD1 cannot be checked, as there is no DNA. Germline V gene data show CDR1 as LGHNA and CDR2 as YSLEER. The CDR3 loop spans 13 amino acids. The CDR3 region is CASSRGLSYEQYF.

J is TRBJ2-7 and V is TRBV6-2 or TRBV6-3; TCRdb selects TRBD2, and the lack of DNA leaves this call unchecked. There are 12 residues in the CDR3. Germline lookup yields CDR1 MNHEY and CDR2 SVGEGT. The CDR3 spells CASSYEGYEQYF.

The chain joins TRBV4-1 to TRBJ1-4; TCRdb's assignment of TRBD1 cannot be checked, as there is no DNA. Germline-derived CDR1 and CDR2 are MGHRA and YSYEKL. CDR3 size: 15 residues. CDR3: CASSRSSGADEKLFF.

The chain joins TRBV7-9 to TRBJ2-2; checking the TCRdb D call of TRBD1 is not possible without DNA. The CDR3 is 16 residues long. Germline CDR1 SEHNR, CDR2 FQNEAQ (reference sequence). This CDR3 is CASSRRSGTYTGELFF.

The chain employs TRBV7-3 and TRBJ2-1; TCRdb proposes TRBD2, but this gene call is untestable without DNA. The CDR3 sequence is 13 residues long. Germline CDR1 is SGHTA and CDR2 is FQGTGA. The CDR3 sequence: CASSPSSYNEQFF.

The J gene is TRBJ2-7, the V gene TRBV19. The germline V gene encodes CDR1 LNHDA and CDR2 SQIVND (reference sequence). The CDR3 covers 14 residues. The CDR3 spells CASNVAIGSYEQYF.